This entry lists 21 T cell receptor beta chains sequenced from one sample in a study of CD8+CD57+ T cells in acquired aplastic anemia listed by TCRdb under 2018. The listed sequencing device is Illumina HiSeq 2000. Genomic DNA served as template for TCR beta VDJ combination and CDR3 sequence profiling. TCRdb itself trimmed the public reads at Q25 with fastp, ran MiXCR and retained productive beta chains. One record per CDR3 amino acid sequence lists the most common genes and DNA. In this sample the table shows about 160,000 distinct CDR3 sequences, 35% to 55% of which occur a single time. The ten biggest clones cover under 1.2% of the sample. The specimen was sorted CD4+, CD8+, or CD8+CD57+ T cells (not recorded which) from PBMCs. Receptor source: a human donor in good health.

The V and J genes are TRBV25-1 and TRBJ2-1, with D possibly matching TRBD1 (5 bases). V was pared by 6 bases and J by 0 bases, with 12 bases between. There are 15 residues in the CDR3. CDR1 is MGHDK and CDR2 is SYGVNS in the germline V gene. The CDR3 loop is CASSLGVSSYNEQFF. CDR3 DNA sequence: TGTGCCAGCAGCCTAGGGGTGAGCTCCTACAATGAGCAGTTCTTC.

This clonotype was counted many times. This sequence joins TRBV9 and TRBJ2-3; possibly TRBD2 for D (6 bases). The CDR3 consists of 17 residues. The germline V gene encodes CDR1 SGDLS and CDR2 YYNGEE. The V end lost 0 bases, the J end lost 0 bases, and 14 bases lay between the germline ends. In nucleotides, the CDR3 is TGTGCCAGCAGCGTAGCCCCAGGAGGGATTAGCACAGATACGCAGTATTTT. It encodes CASSVAPGGISTDTQYF. Together with reference TRBV9 and TRBJ2-3, the CDR3 gives the full variable domain: DSGVTQTPKHLITATGQRVTLRCSPRSGDLSVYWYQQSLDQGLQFLIQYYNGEERAKGNILERFSAQQFPDLHSELNLSSLELGDSALYFCASSVAPGGISTDTQYFGPGTRLTVL.

The sample holds many counts of this clonotype. The chain recombines TRBV20-1 with TRBJ1-5; D not certain. Germline assignment: CDR1 DFQATT and CDR2 SNEGSKA (reference sequence). The CDR3 extends over 13 amino acids. The V end lost 3 bases, the J end lost 1 base, and 7 bases lay between the germline ends. This chain's CDR3 is CSASATSNQPQHF. In DNA form, the CDR3 reads TGCAGTGCTAGCGCCACAAGCAATCAGCCCCAGCATTTT.

The genes are TRBV10-3 and TRBJ2-3; 9 bases fit TRBD2. The germline V gene encodes CDR1 ENHRY and CDR2 SYGVKD. Losses at the gene ends were 6 bases for V and 4 bases for J; bases not matched to a gene: 14. The CDR3 extends over 17 amino acids. The CDR3: CAIRVPPASGMPDTQYF. The CDR3 DNA follows: TGTGCCATCAGGGTACCCCCAGCTAGCGGGATGCCAGATACGCAGTATTTT.

This clonotype has only one observation. The junction does not match germline at one end; this may be a read error. This chain links TRBV20-1 with TRBJ2-1; the match to TRBD2 covers 10 bases. Germline CDR1 is DFQATT and CDR2 is SNEGSKA (reference sequence). The CDR3 is 14 amino acids. The CDR3 bases are TGCAGTGCTGGTGGGACTAGCGTTTTCAATGAGCAATTCTTC. It specifies CSAGGTSVFNEQFF.

V and J are TRBV2 and TRBJ1-1; D is unresolved. The CDR3 totals 12 residues. CDR1 is SNHLY, CDR2 FYNNEI, per germline. Trimming removed 7 bases from V and 6 bases from J, with 12 bases in between. CDR3 sequence: CASNDRFSEAFF. The CDR3 DNA reads TGTGCCAGCAATGATAGGTTCTCTGAAGCTTTCTTT.

The chain combines TRBV20-1 with TRBJ2-1; either TRBD1 or TRBD2 may supply D (5 bases each). This CDR3 is built from 17 residues. Germline loops: CDR1 DFQATT, CDR2 SNEGSKA (reference sequence). The germline V and J ends were trimmed by 3 bases and 0 bases, with 18 bases remaining between them. The CDR3 DNA reads as TGCAGTGCTAGGGAACAAACAGGACTGAGCTCCTACAATGAGCAGTTCTTC. Translated, it gives CSAREQTGLSSYNEQFF.

This clonotype was seen ten or more times. The chain carries TRBV5-5 and TRBJ1-3; D is unresolved. The CDR3 has 14 residues. V was trimmed by 4 bases and J by 6 bases, leaving 14 bases between them. Looked up from germline, CDR1 is SGHKS and CDR2 is YYEKEE (reference sequence). CDR3 amino acids: CASSPGSGENTIYF. Here the CDR3 DNA reads TGTGCCAGCAGCCCCGGTTCGGGCGAAAACACCATATATTTT.

The chain joins TRBV10-1 to TRBJ1-4, with a weak D call TRBD1 (5 bases). V was trimmed by 0 bases and J by 5 bases, leaving 10 bases between them. Germline V gives CDR1 WNHNN, CDR2 SYGVQD (reference sequence). The CDR3 consists of 15 residues. The CDR3 coding sequence is TGCGCCAGCAGTGAGTCTGACAGCAACAATGAAAAACTGTTTTTT. Translation: CASSESDSNNEKLFF.

This clonotype has only a few counts. This chain uses TRBV7-9 with TRBJ2-5, with 7 bases aligning to TRBD2. Per the germline V gene, CDR1 is SEHNR and CDR2 is FQNEAQ (reference sequence). The CDR3 has 14 amino acids. The J segment lost 5 bases and the V segment lost 5 bases, leaving 8 bases of the junction unmatched. This chain's CDR3 is CASSVREGWETQYF. CDR3 bases: TGTGCCAGCAGCGTCAGGGAGGGTTGGGAGACCCAGTACTTC.

This clonotype has ten or more counts. The V gene is TRBV10-2, the J gene TRBJ2-1; D is possibly TRBD1 (6 bases). CDR3 length: 15 amino acids. The germline CDR1 and CDR2 sequences are WSHSY and SAAADI. V lost 4 bases, J lost 1 base, and 11 bases lay in between. Here the CDR3 DNA reads TGCGCCAGCAGTGTACAGGGTCTTTCCTACAATGAGCAGTTCTTC. Amino acids: CASSVQGLSYNEQFF.

In this sample, this clonotype turned up many times. This sequence joins TRBV2 and TRBJ1-2; D gene ambiguous. This CDR3 region has 14 residues. Trimming shortened V by 4 bases and J by 4 bases, and 13 bases separated the two germline ends. CDR1 and CDR2 from the germline V gene are SNHLY and FYNNEI. The CDR3 is CASSAGGLGYGYTF. The CDR3 DNA is TGTGCCAGCAGTGCCGGCGGTCTCGGCTATGGCTACACCTTC.

This clonotype was recorded only once. A much larger clone is a single base away; this may be a read error. The rearrangement joins TRBV12-3 or TRBV12-4 to TRBJ1-1; TRBD1 aligns across 8 bases. This CDR3 has 15 amino acids. With V trimmed by 7 bases and J by 1 base, 8 bases remained unmatched. Written as DNA, the CDR3 is TGTGCCAGCAACCCCAGGGGGCGCGGGAACACTGAAGCTTTCTTT. It translates to CASNPRGRGNTEAFF.

The J gene is TRBJ2-2, the V gene TRBV19; no clear D. Germline V CDR1 and CDR2: LNHDA, SQIVND (reference sequence). V lost 5 bases and J lost 4, with 11 bases in between. The CDR3 spans 14 residues. As DNA, the CDR3 is TGTGCCAGTAGTGTTGCCACAAGCACCGGGGAGCTGTTTTTT. Translated: CASSVATSTGELFF.

This chain connects TRBV6-1 to TRBJ1-2; D is uncertain. Trimming took 8 bases from V and 6 from J, leaving 10 bases between them. The CDR3 length is 11 residues. CDR1 and CDR2 from the germline V gene are MNHNS and SASEGT. The CDR3 here is CASQLGHGYTF. In nucleotides, the CDR3 is TGTGCCAGCCAGTTGGGCCATGGCTACACCTTC.

Comments on this clonotype: Mismatch with germline at one junction end may stem from a read error. V is TRBV9 and J is TRBJ2-7; 11 nucleotides align to TRBD2. There are 17 residues in the CDR3. Germline assignment: CDR1 SGDLS and CDR2 YYNGEE. CDR3 protein: CASSSRLAGPLSYEQHF. CDR3 nucleotides: TGTGCCAGCAGTTCCAGACTAGCGGGACCCCTCTCCTACGAGCAGCACTTC.

This clonotype was detected only a few times. J is TRBJ1-5 and V is TRBV12-3 or TRBV12-4; no firm D call. The V end lost 2 bases, the J end lost 6 bases, and 11 bases lay between the germline ends. This CDR3 comprises 14 residues. For the CDR3, the DNA is TGTGCCAGCAGTTTAATTTTTACCTCTCAGCCCCAGCATTTT. Translating it yields CASSLIFTSQPQHF.

V is TRBV29-1 and J is TRBJ1-2; D may be TRBD1 (6 bases). The CDR3 has 12 amino acids. The V gene lost 5 bases and the J gene lost 4 bases, with 11 bases spanning the gap. Germline V gene lookup returns CDR1 SQVTM and CDR2 ANQGSEA. CDR3 in DNA: TGCAGCGTTCACGGGACACTCTATGGCTACACCTTC. It is translated as CSVHGTLYGYTF. Based on the CDR3 plus reference TRBV29-1 and TRBJ1-2, the full variable domain is SAVISQKPSRDICQRGTSLTIQCQVDSQVTMMFWYRQQPGQSLTLIATANQGSEATYESGFVIDKFPISRPNLTFSTLTVSNMSPEDSSIYLCSVHGTLYGYTFGSGTRLTVV.

This chain joins TRBV24-1 and TRBJ2-7; TRBD1 might be the D (6 bases). This CDR3 comprises 13 residues. V lost 12 bases, J lost 3 bases, and 17 bases lay in between. From germline, CDR1 is KGHDR and CDR2 SFDVKD. DNA for the CDR3: TGTGCCGTCGGTGGGGCAGGGGACTACGAGCAGTACTTC. Its translation: CAVGGAGDYEQYF.

The chain recombines TRBV5-1 with TRBJ2-5; TRBD1 agrees at 9 bases. Germline V gene data show CDR1 as SGHRS and CDR2 as YFSETQ. The CDR3 runs 13 residues. The ends lost 6 bases at V and 4 bases at J; junction bases unmatched: 4. CDR3 sequence (DNA): TGCGCCAGCACCCAGACAGGGGGAGAGACCCAGTACTTC. Encoded protein: CASTQTGGETQYF.

This chain connects TRBV4-2 to TRBJ2-1; the D is unclear. Trimming stripped 5 bases from V and 0 bases from J, with 17 bases between. The germline V gene has CDR1 LGHNA and CDR2 YNFKEQ. This CDR3 region has 17 residues. CDR3 in amino acids: CASSDDWGWNSYNEQFF. CDR3 nucleotides: TGTGCCAGCAGCGACGATTGGGGTTGGAACTCCTACAATGAGCAGTTCTTC.